This entry features one TCR beta chain sequence. The CDR3 runs 14 residues. Trimming shortened V by 1 base and J by 5 bases, and 10 bases separated the two germline ends. Germline CDR1 reads SGHNT; CDR2 reads YENEEA. This sample is part of a study of blood T cell repertoires in COVID-19. The wider study: The origin of the acute and convalescent COVID-19 samples was the United States, Italy and Spain.

Data came from immunoSEQ multiplex PCR; TCRdb stores just in-frame clones and leaves some out. The repertoire holds hundreds of thousands of clones, with 80% to 90% as singletons. The source is a woman aged 45-65 years with acute or convalescent COVID-19. The chain couples TRBV11-3 to TRBJ2-3; no clear D. Sequencing was done on a sample of peripheral blood. The CDR3 DNA follows: TGTGCCAGCAGCTTAGGCGGCCGGAAAGATACGCAGTATTTT. This gives the protein CASSLGGRKDTQYF.